Below, one TCR beta chain is given with its context. This sample was included in a study of tumor T cells in aggressive B-cell lymphoma. The germline CDR1 and CDR2 sequences are KGHSH and LQKENI. The CDR3 totals 15 residues. After removal of 4 bases from V and 1 base from J, the junction contained 2 bases not matched to a gene. The table came from immunoSEQ multiplex PCR; TCRdb's copy has only in-frame clones and leaves some out. The repertoire includes thousands of clones, over 90% of them detected once, and 3.8% sits in the top ten. Sequencing was performed on tumor tissue. The genes are TRBV18 and TRBJ2-7, with TRBD2 matching 12 bases. This receptor was taken from an adult with diffuse large B cell lymphoma. The chain's CDR3 is CASSLTSGRSYEQYF. The CDR3 DNA follows: TGTGCCAGCTCACTCACTAGCGGGAGGTCCTACGAGCAGTACTTC.